The 9 T cell receptor beta chains given below trace back to one sample, sequenced in a study of shared clonotypes between healthy human individuals. Some clones are missing from TCRdb's copy, which holds only in-frame ones; the method was immunoSEQ multiplex PCR. This sample has just over 2,000,000 clones, with just under 95% found just once. CD8 cells regarded as naive lacked CD45RO, were positively chosen for CCR7, and omitted terminally differentiated effector memory CD45RA+ cells. Material: naive CD8+ T cells sorted from blood. The receptors here all came from a man between 18 and 29 years old in good health.

V is TRBV4-3 and J is TRBJ2-1; D call uncertain. The V end was cut by 0 bases, the J end by 0 bases, with 12 bases between. The germline gives CDR1 LGHNA, CDR2 YSLEER. The CDR3 is made up of 17 amino acids. The CDR3 nucleotides read TGCGCCAGCAGCCAAGAATATGACCTTGGCTCCTACAATGAGCAGTTCTTC. Its translation: CASSQEYDLGSYNEQFF.

V is TRBV6-1 and J is TRBJ2-3, with 7 bases that match TRBD1. CDR1 and CDR2 (germline): MNHNS, SASEGT. Trimming at V came to 5 bases and at J to 6 bases, leaving 11 bases not matched to a gene. This CDR3 has 15 amino acids. The CDR3 DNA reads as TGTGCCAGCAGTCCCACAGGGGCCCCGTTCGATACGCAGTATTTT. It codes for CASSPTGAPFDTQYF.

This rearrangement joins TRBV6-1 to TRBJ2-5, with D unclear. The V and J ends lost 1 base and 5 bases respectively, with 11 bases between them. CDR3 length equals 14 residues. The germline gives CDR1 MNHNS, CDR2 SASEGT. The CDR3 DNA sequence: TGTGCCAGCAGTGAAGTGTTAGTTTGGGAGACCCAGTACTTC. This encodes CASSEVLVWETQYF.

The rearrangement links TRBV7-9 to TRBJ1-1; 9 nucleotides agree with TRBD1. The CDR3 has 14 amino acids. Trimming cost V 4 bases and J 4 bases; bases outside gene matches: 4. Per the germline V gene, CDR1 is SEHNR and CDR2 is FQNEAQ (reference sequence). This CDR3 is CASSYRGRGTEAFF. CDR3 nucleotides: TGTGCCAGCAGCTACAGGGGGCGCGGCACTGAAGCTTTCTTT.

There are a few counts of this clone. The chain couples TRBV10-3 to TRBJ1-2; D may be TRBD1 (5 bases). Trimming removed 10 bases from V and 6 bases from J, with 18 bases in between. CDR1 and CDR2 from the germline V gene are ENHRY and SYGVKD. The length of the CDR3 is 13 residues. The CDR3 DNA reads as TGTGCCACCGTAACTGAGGGGAGTGATGGCTACACCTTC. This codes for CATVTEGSDGYTF.

The chain carries TRBV6-5 and TRBJ2-7; perhaps D is TRBD1 or TRBD2 (5 bases each). The CDR3 has 13 residues. CDR1 MNHEY and CDR2 SVGAGI come from the germline V gene. With 9 bases removed from V and 4 bases from J, the gap between germline ends came to 16 bases. The CDR3 loop reads CASEGDAGYEQYF. CDR3 DNA: TGTGCCAGTGAAGGGGACGCAGGTTACGAGCAGTACTTC.

CDR3 nucleotide sequence: TGTGCCAGCAGCCCCCGGGAGACGTACTCCGGGGAGCTGTTTTTT. Translating it yields CASSPRETYSGELFF. The rearrangement uses TRBV7-9 and TRBJ2-2, with D possibly being TRBD2 (6 bases). Trimming pared 5 bases from V and 6 bases from J, leaving 16 bases between. Germline CDR1 is SEHNR and CDR2 is FQNEAQ (reference sequence). The CDR3 sequence is 15 residues long.

The rearrangement links TRBV6-1 to TRBJ2-7; D is perhaps TRBD1 (5 bases). Trimming took 11 bases from V and 2 from J, leaving 16 bases between them. CDR1 and CDR2 from the germline V gene are MNHNS and SASEGT. The CDR3 consists of 13 residues. The CDR3 DNA sequence: TGTGCCGGCTCAGGGCGCCCTCCCTACGAGCAGTACTTC. As protein: CAGSGRPPYEQYF.

A remark on this clone: The sample has other DNA sequences that encode this CDR3 too. V is TRBV9 and J is TRBJ2-2, with a tentative D call TRBD2 (6 bases). Germline loops: CDR1 SGDLS, CDR2 YYNGEE. The CDR3 sequence is 14 residues long. The ends were cut back, 0 bases at V and 7 bases at J, with 10 bases in the middle. The CDR3 loop reads CASSVGGGSGELFF. The CDR3 nucleotides read TGTGCCAGCAGCGTAGGCGGAGGGAGCGGGGAGCTGTTTTTT.